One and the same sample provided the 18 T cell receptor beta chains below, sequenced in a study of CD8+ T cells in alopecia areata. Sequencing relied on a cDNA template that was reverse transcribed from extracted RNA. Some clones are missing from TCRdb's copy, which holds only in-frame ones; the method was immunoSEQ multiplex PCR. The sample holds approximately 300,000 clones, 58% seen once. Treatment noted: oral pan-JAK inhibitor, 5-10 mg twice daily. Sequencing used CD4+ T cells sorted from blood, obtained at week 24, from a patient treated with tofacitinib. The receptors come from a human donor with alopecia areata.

CDR3 residues: CASSPLASTGELFF. CDR3 coding DNA: TGTGCCAGCAGCCCCCTAGCGAGCACCGGGGAGCTGTTTTTT. The gene calls are TRBV11-3 and TRBJ2-2, with D possibly matching TRBD2 (6 bases). CDR1 and CDR2 from the germline V gene are SGHNT and YENEEA. The CDR3 totals 14 residues. V shed 5 bases and J shed 4 bases, with 11 bases lying between them. Full variable domain (outside the CDR3, taken from reference TRBV11-3 and TRBJ2-2): EAGVVQSPRYKIIEKKQPVAFWCNPISGHNTLYWYLQNLGQGPELLIRYENEEAVDDSQLPKDRFSAERLKGVDSTLKIQPAELGDSAVYLCASSPLASTGELFFGEGSRLTVL.

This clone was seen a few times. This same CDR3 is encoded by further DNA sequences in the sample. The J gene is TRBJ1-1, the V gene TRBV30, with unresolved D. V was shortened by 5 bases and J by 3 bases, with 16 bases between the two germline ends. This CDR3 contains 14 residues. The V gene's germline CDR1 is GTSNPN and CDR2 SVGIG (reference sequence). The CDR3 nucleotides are TGTGCCTGGCGGCGGGTCTTGAGAGACACTGAAGCTTTCTTT. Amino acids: CAWRRVLRDTEAFF.

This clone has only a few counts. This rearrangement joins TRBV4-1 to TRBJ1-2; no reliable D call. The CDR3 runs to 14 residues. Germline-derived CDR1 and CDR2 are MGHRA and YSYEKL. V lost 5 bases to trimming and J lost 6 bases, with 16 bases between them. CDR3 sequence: CASSSQDLGNGYTF. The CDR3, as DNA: TGCGCCAGCAGCTCCCAGGACCTGGGAAATGGCTACACCTTC.

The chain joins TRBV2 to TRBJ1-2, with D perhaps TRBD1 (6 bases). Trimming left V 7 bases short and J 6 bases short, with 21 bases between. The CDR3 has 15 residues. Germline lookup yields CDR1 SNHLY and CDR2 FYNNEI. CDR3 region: CASTPLGRGEHGYTF. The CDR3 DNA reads TGTGCCAGCACTCCTTTGGGCAGGGGAGAGCATGGCTACACCTTC.

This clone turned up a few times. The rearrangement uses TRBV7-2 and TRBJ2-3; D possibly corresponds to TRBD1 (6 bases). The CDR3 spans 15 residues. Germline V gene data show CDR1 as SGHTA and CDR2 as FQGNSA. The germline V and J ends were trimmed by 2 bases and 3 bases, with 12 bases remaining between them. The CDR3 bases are TGTGCCAGCAGCTTAATTGGCGACAGGACAGATACGCAGTATTTT. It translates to CASSLIGDRTDTQYF.

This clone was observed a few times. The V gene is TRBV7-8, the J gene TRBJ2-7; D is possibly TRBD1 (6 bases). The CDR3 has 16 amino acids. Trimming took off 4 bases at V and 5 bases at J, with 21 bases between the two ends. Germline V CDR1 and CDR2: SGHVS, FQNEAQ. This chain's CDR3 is CASSSKGGFVWDEQYF. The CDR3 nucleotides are TGTGCCAGCAGCTCCAAAGGGGGATTTGTGTGGGACGAGCAGTACTTC.

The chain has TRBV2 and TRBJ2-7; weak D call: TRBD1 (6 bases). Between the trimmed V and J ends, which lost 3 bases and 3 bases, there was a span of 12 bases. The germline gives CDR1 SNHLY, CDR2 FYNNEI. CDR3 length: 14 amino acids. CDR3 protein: CASSDYGTNYEQYF. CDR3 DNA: TGTGCCAGCAGTGACTACGGGACAAACTACGAGCAGTACTTC. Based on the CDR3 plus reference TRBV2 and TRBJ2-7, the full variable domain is EPEVTQTPSHQVTQMGQEVILRCVPISNHLYFYWYRQILGQKVEFLVSFYNNEISEKSEIFDDQFSVERPDGSNFTLKIRSTKLEDSAMYFCASSDYGTNYEQYFGPGTRLTVT.

CDR3: CACKGVDTQYF. The CDR3 nucleotides read TGTGCCTGCAAAGGGGTTGATACGCAGTATTTT. The chain is built from TRBV30 and TRBJ2-3; D might be TRBD1 (5 bases). Germline V gives CDR1 GTSNPN, CDR2 SVGIG (reference sequence). Trimming took 6 bases from V and 6 from J, leaving 10 bases between them. The CDR3 totals 11 residues. The complete variable domain, with remaining parts taken from reference TRBV30 and TRBJ2-3, reads SQTIHQWPATLVQPVGSPLSLECTVEGTSNPNLYWYRQAAGRGLQLLFYSVGIGQISSEVPQNLSASRPQDRQFILSSKKLLLSDSGFYLCACKGVDTQYFGPGTRLTVL.

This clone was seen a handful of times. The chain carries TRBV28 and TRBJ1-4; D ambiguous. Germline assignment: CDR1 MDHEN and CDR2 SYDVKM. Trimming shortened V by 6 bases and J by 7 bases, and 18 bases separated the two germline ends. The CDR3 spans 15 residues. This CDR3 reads CASREQRNGGEKLFF. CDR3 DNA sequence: TGTGCCAGCAGAGAACAGAGGAACGGAGGTGAAAAACTGTTTTTT.

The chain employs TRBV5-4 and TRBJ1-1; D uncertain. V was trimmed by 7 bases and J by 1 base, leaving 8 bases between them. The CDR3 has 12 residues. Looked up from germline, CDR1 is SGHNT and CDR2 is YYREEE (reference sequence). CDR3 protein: CASGVRNTEAFF. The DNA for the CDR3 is TGTGCCAGCGGTGTGAGGAACACTGAAGCTTTCTTT. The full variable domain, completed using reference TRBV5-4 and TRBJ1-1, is ETGVTQSPTHLIKTRGQQVTLRCSSQSGHNTVSWYQQALGQGPQFIFQYYREEENGRGNFPPRFSGLQFPNYSSELNVNALELDDSALYLCASGVRNTEAFFGQGTRLTVV.

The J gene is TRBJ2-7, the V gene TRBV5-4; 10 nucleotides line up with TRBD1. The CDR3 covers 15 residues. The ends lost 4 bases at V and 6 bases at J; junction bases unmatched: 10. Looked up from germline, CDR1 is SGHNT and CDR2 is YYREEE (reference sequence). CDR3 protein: CASSHPTTGGFEQYF. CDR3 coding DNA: TGTGCCAGCAGCCACCCAACGACAGGGGGCTTCGAGCAGTACTTC.

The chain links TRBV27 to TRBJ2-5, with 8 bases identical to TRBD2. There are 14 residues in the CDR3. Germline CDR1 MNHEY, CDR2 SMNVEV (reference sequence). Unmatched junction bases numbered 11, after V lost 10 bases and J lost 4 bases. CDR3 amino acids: CATSRAGAGETQYF. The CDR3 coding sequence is TGTGCCACTTCGAGAGCGGGGGCGGGAGAGACCCAGTACTTC.

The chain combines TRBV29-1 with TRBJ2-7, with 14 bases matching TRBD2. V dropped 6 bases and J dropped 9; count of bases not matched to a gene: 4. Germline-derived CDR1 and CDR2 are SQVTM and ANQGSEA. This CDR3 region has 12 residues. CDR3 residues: CSVGTSGGGQYF. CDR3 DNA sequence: TGCAGCGTCGGGACTAGCGGGGGCGGGCAGTACTTC.

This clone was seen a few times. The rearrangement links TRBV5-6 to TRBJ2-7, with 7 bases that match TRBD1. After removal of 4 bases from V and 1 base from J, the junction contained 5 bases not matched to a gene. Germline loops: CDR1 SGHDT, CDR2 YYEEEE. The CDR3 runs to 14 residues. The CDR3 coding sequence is TGTGCCAGCAGCCGACAGGGAAGGTCCTACGAGCAGTACTTC. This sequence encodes CASSRQGRSYEQYF.

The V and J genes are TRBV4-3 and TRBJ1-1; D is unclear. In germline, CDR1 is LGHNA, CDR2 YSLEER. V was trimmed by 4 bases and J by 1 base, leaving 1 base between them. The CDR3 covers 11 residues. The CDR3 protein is CASSRNTEAFF. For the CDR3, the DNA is TGCGCCAGCAGCCGGAACACTGAAGCTTTCTTT.

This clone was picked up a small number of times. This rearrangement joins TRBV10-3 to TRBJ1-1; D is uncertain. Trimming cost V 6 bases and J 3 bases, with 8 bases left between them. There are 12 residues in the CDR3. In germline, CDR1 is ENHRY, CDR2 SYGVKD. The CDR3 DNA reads TGTGCCATCAGGGCGGCGGACACTGAAGCTTTCTTT. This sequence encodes CAIRAADTEAFF.

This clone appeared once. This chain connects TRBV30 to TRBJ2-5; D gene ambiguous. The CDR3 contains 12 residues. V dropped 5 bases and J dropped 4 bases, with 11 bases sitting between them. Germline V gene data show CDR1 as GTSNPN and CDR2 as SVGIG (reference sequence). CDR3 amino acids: CAWGPPVETQYF. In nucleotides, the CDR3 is TGTGCCTGGGGCCCCCCTGTAGAGACCCAGTACTTC.

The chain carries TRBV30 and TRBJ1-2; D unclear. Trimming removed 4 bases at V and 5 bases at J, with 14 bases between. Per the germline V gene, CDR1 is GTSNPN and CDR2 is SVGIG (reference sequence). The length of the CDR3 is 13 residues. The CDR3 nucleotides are TGTGCCTGGAACTCGGCCAGGAGGTATGGCTACACCTTC. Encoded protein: CAWNSARRYGYTF.